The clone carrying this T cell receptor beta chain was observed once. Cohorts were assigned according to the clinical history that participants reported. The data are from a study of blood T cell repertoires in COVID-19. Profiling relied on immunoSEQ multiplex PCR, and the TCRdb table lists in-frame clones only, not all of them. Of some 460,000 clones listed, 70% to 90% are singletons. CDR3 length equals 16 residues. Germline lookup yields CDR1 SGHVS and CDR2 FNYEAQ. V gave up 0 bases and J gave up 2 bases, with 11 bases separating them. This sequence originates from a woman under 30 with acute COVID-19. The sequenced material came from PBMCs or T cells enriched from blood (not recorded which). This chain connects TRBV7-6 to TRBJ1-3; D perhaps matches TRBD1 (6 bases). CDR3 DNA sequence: TGTGCCAGCAGCTTAGCGCAGGGGTACACTGGAAACACCATATATTTT. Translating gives CASSLAQGYTGNTIYF.